This T cell receptor (beta chain) came from a study of shared clonotypes between healthy human individuals. V dropped 2 bases and J dropped 0 bases, with 9 bases sitting between them. Germline V gene sequence: CDR1 SGHKS, CDR2 YYEKEE (reference sequence). The CDR3 length is 15 residues. This clone was observed at least ten times. Sequenced by immunoSEQ multiplex PCR; TCRdb stores in-frame clones only, minus some. The table lists about 79,000 clones, about 61% of them singletons. The CD8 memory sample joined CD45RO+ cells and CCR7-negative CD45RA+ cells. Sample: memory CD8+ T cells sorted from blood. Subset in this sample: CD45RO+ cells pooled with CCR7-negative TemRA cells. This receptor was obtained from a man aged 25-45 years in good health. The chain combines TRBV5-5 with TRBJ1-5; D is uncertain. This chain's CDR3 is CASSLSTDSNQPQHF. CDR3 bases: TGTGCCAGCAGCTTATCGACCGATAGCAATCAGCCCCAGCATTTT.